These T cell receptor beta chains were read from a single sample in a study of blood T cell repertoires in COVID-19. The protocol was immunoSEQ multiplex PCR, while the TCRdb copy is restricted to in-frame clones and leaves out a portion. The repertoire includes over 200,000 clones, 84% of them detected once, and 6.8% sits in the top ten. Sequences were obtained from PBMCs or T cells enriched from blood (not recorded which). The receptors here all came from a woman between 40 and 55 years old who had recovered from COVID-19. CDR3s include the opening cysteine and the closing phenylalanine or tryptophan. Each record gives: J gene, V gene, D gene, CDR3 length, clone size, CDR3 protein, CDR3 DNA. The D gene is left open where the match is weak. Part of the rows lack a size; the others show once, few, many or a class for expanded clones.

TRBJ2-2 TRBV7-2 . 15 . CASSLFSLNTGELFF TGTGCCAGCAGCTTATTCAGTCTTAACACCGGGGAGCTGTTTTTT
TRBJ2-7 TRBV5-4 . 13 . CASSLGRSFEQYF TGTGCCAGCAGCTTGGGCCGAAGCTTTGAGCAGTACTTC
TRBJ1-6 TRBV7-2 . 13 . CASSLGGRSPLHF TGTGCCAGCAGCTTGGGAGGGAGATCACCCCTCCACTTT
TRBJ1-2 TRBV12-3/TRBV12-4 . 11 . CASSSLYGYTF TGTGCCAGCAGCTCCCTTTATGGCTACACCTTC
TRBJ2-5 TRBV2 TRBD2 13 . CASSDGTRETQYF TGTGCCAGCAGCGACGGGACTAGGGAGACCCAGTACTTC
TRBJ1-2 TRBV5-1 . 14 . CASSPTEPPAGYTF TGCGCCAGCAGCCCGACAGAGCCGCCCGCTGGCTACACCTTC
TRBJ1-2 TRBV30 TRBD1 15 . CAWSYFRKGQGGYTF TGTGCCTGGAGTTATTTCCGCAAAGGACAGGGTGGCTACACCTTC
TRBJ2-5 TRBV9 . 17 . CASSVATNGILQETQYF TGTGCCAGCAGCGTAGCTACTAATGGCATACTCCAAGAGACCCAGTACTTC
TRBJ1-6 TRBV7-9 . 13 . CASTTGDYSPLHF TGTGCCAGTACGACAGGTGACTATTCACCCCTCCACTTT
TRBJ1-6 TRBV18 . 17 . CASSSTQGSLVDSPLHF TGTGCCAGCTCGTCTACGCAGGGGAGCCTCGTGGATTCACCCCTCCACTTT
TRBJ2-2 TRBV12-5 TRBD2 15 . CASGQSSGTTGELFF TGTGCTAGTGGCCAATCTAGCGGCACTACCGGGGAGCTGTTTTTT
TRBJ2-7 TRBV27 TRBD1 16 . CASSRARGTGGYEQYF TGTGCCAGCAGCAGAGCAAGGGGGACAGGGGGTTACGAGCAGTACTTC
TRBJ1-5 TRBV18 . 14 . CASSPVKQELPQHF TGTGCCAGCTCACCAGTAAAACAGGAGTTACCCCAGCATTTT
TRBJ2-5 TRBV5-1 TRBD2 17 . CASSIGRIAGGAETQYF TGCGCCAGCAGCATCGGGCGGATAGCGGGAGGGGCAGAGACCCAGTACTTC
TRBJ2-5 TRBV19 TRBD2 16 . CATTASGRAYQETQYF TGTGCCACCACCGCTAGCGGGAGGGCCTACCAAGAGACCCAGTACTTC
TRBJ1-3 TRBV25-1 TRBD1 15 . CASSAPRDGQGTIYF TGTGCCAGCAGTGCTCCCCGGGACGGACAGGGCACCATATATTTT
TRBJ2-3 TRBV4-1 . 14 . CASSQLPGADTQYF TGCGCCAGCAGCCAGCTCCCTGGGGCCGATACGCAGTATTTT
TRBJ2-1 TRBV5-8 . 14 . CASSLGQRYNEQFF TGTGCCAGCAGCTTGGGACAGAGATACAATGAGCAGTTCTTC
TRBJ2-1 TRBV18 TRBD2 14 . CASHRGGSYNEQFF TGTGCCAGCCACCGGGGGGGTTCCTACAATGAGCAGTTCTTC
TRBJ2-5 TRBV5-1 . 14 once CASSSGGAGETQYF TGCGCCAGCAGCTCCGGGGGTGCGGGAGAGACCCAGTACTTC
TRBJ1-3 TRBV28 TRBD1 16 few CASSLRQGRSGNTIYF TGTGCCAGCAGTCTAAGACAGGGCCGCTCTGGAAACACCATATATTTT
TRBJ2-1 TRBV23-1 TRBD2 16 . CASSQSIERDYNEQFF TGCGCCAGCAGTCAATCGATCGAGCGGGACTACAATGAGCAGTTCTTC
TRBJ2-1 TRBV29-1 TRBD2 14 few CSVELAGVIVEQFF TGCAGCGTTGAACTAGCGGGAGTCATAGTTGAGCAGTTCTTC
TRBJ2-5 TRBV5-4 . 13 . CASSLGAFETQYF TGTGCCAGCAGCTTGGGGGCCTTTGAGACCCAGTACTTC
TRBJ1-2 TRBV6-4 TRBD1 13 . CASSESGTDGYTF TGTGCCAGCAGTGAATCCGGGACAGATGGCTACACCTTC
TRBJ1-1 TRBV10-3 TRBD1 14 . CAISESRGLTEAFF TGTGCCATCAGTGAGTCGAGGGGGCTCACTGAAGCTTTCTTT
TRBJ2-5 TRBV4-3 . 13 . CASSQDRRETQYF TGCGCCAGCAGCCAAGATCGGAGGGAGACCCAGTACTTC
TRBJ2-1 TRBV6-2/TRBV6-3 TRBD2 13 . CASSRRTSNEQFF TGTGCCAGCAGTCGCCGGACTAGCAATGAGCAGTTCTTC
TRBJ2-2 TRBV6-4 TRBD2 15 . CASSETSGSTGELFF TGTGCCAGCAGTGAGACTAGCGGGAGCACCGGGGAGCTGTTTTTT
TRBJ2-5 TRBV30 . 14 once CAWSRGWGGETQYF TGTGCCTGGAGTAGGGGATGGGGAGGAGAGACCCAGTACTTC
TRBJ1-4 TRBV5-1 TRBD1 15 . CASSLTGQINEKLFF TGCGCCAGCAGCTTGACGGGACAGATTAATGAAAAACTGTTTTTT
TRBJ2-1 TRBV5-8 . 15 . CASSLGLAAYNEQFF TGTGCCAGCAGCTTGGGGCTAGCAGCCTACAATGAGCAGTTCTTC
TRBJ2-3 TRBV9 TRBD2 17 once CASSVGRTSEFTDTQYF TGTGCCAGCAGCGTAGGAAGGACTAGCGAATTCACAGATACGCAGTATTTT
TRBJ1-1 TRBV19 . 10 . CASSDTEAFF TGTGCCAGTAGCGACACTGAAGCTTTCTTT
TRBJ2-5 TRBV2 . 13 . CASSELGAETQYF TGTGCCAGCAGCGAGCTTGGGGCGGAGACCCAGTACTTC
TRBJ2-3 TRBV11-3 . 13 . CASSLDFTDTQYF TGTGCCAGCAGCTTAGACTTCACAGATACGCAGTATTTT
TRBJ1-5 TRBV28 . 15 . CASSWGDGSNQPQHF TGTGCCAGCAGTTGGGGGGACGGTAGCAATCAGCCCCAGCATTTT
TRBJ1-1 TRBV12-3/TRBV12-4 . 13 . CASSGTDSPVAFF TGTGCCAGCAGTGGCACGGACAGTCCCGTCGCTTTCTTT
TRBJ1-2 TRBV2 . 16 . CASSEVGIGGDYGYTF TGTGCCAGCAGTGAAGTGGGGATAGGCGGGGACTATGGCTACACCTTC
TRBJ1-5 TRBV7-9 TRBD1 13 . CASSSTGGQPQHF TGTGCCAGCAGCTCGACAGGGGGTCAGCCCCAGCATTTT
TRBJ1-5 TRBV4-1 . 14 . CASSQIGSNQPQHF TGCGCCAGCAGCCAAATCGGTAGCAATCAGCCCCAGCATTTT
TRBJ1-6 TRBV11-3 . 15 few CASSPRADYNSPLHF TGTGCCAGCAGCCCGCGGGCGGACTATAATTCACCCCTCCACTTT
TRBJ2-7 TRBV5-6 . 15 . CASSFGQSSSYEQYF TGTGCCAGCAGCTTCGGACAGTCGAGCTCCTACGAGCAGTACTTC
TRBJ1-2 TRBV6-1 . 14 . CASSEEWSDYGYTF TGTGCCAGCAGTGAAGAATGGTCGGACTATGGCTACACCTTC
TRBJ1-1 TRBV11-2 . 12 . CASSASGLETFF TGTGCCAGCAGCGCCTCCGGACTAGAGACTTTCTTT
TRBJ2-3 TRBV28 TRBD2 14 . CASSLQREFDTQYF TGTGCCAGCAGTTTACAGCGGGAGTTCGATACGCAGTATTTT
TRBJ1-4 TRBV6-5 TRBD1 15 . CASSATGGNNEKLFF TGTGCCAGCAGCGCTACAGGGGGAAATAATGAAAAACTGTTTTTT
TRBJ2-5 TRBV3-1/TRBV3-2 TRBD2 18 . CASSQVAMGGPPRETQYF TGTGCCAGCAGCCAAGTCGCGATGGGAGGGCCTCCGAGAGAGACCCAGTACTTC
TRBJ1-6 TRBV30 . 14 . CAWSRTGPDSPLHF TGTGCCTGGAGCCGAACAGGCCCGGATTCACCCCTCCACTTT
TRBJ2-1 TRBV2 . 14 . CASFMGSSYNEQFF TGTGCCTCATTTATGGGGAGCTCCTACAATGAGCAGTTCTTC
TRBJ2-5 TRBV15 . 14 . CATTLDRAQETQYF TGTGCCACCACCCTCGACAGAGCTCAAGAGACCCAGTACTTC
TRBJ1-5 TRBV28 TRBD1 16 . CASSLWTGGGNQPQHF TGTGCCAGCAGTTTATGGACAGGGGGTGGTAATCAGCCCCAGCATTTT
TRBJ1-5 TRBV2 . 14 . CASSEQGSNQPQHF TGTGCCAGCAGTGAACAGGGTAGCAATCAGCCCCAGCATTTT